These 30 T cell receptor beta chains came from one sample sequenced in a study of cytomegalovirus exposure and HLA in healthy donors. Repertoires were generated with immunoSEQ multiplex PCR, while TCRdb's copy carries only in-frame clones and drops some. The data contain 120,000 or so clones, about 90% of them seen just once; the ten biggest clones take up less than 2%. The sample taken for sequencing was PBMCs. Source of these receptors: a young woman in good health and CMV-seronegative.

This chain links TRBV6-5 with TRBJ2-1, with TRBD2 matching 8 bases. There are 15 residues in the CDR3. The J segment lost 5 bases and the V segment lost 6 bases, leaving 9 bases of the junction unmatched. Germline CDR1 MNHEY, CDR2 SVGAGI. The CDR3 region has the DNA TGTGCCAGCAGGAATAGCGGGATGGGGCACAATGAGCAGTTCTTC. It yields the protein CASRNSGMGHNEQFF.

The DNA of the CDR3 is TGTGCCAGCAGCTCTCGTTTAAAACCGGACACCATATATTTT. This sequence encodes CASSSRLKPDTIYF. The chain joins TRBV11-3 to TRBJ1-3; D not resolved. V was trimmed by 4 bases and J by 8 bases, leaving 15 bases between them. The CDR3 sequence is 14 residues long. Germline CDR1 is SGHNT and CDR2 is YENEEA.

The J gene is TRBJ2-7, the V gene TRBV13, with 9 bases aligning to TRBD2. Germline-derived CDR1 and CDR2 are PRHDT and FYEKMQ (reference sequence). Unmatched junction bases numbered 7, after V lost 4 bases and J lost 6 bases. The CDR3 has 14 amino acids. CDR3 sequence (DNA): TGTGCCAGCAGCTCCCCGGGACTAGCAGGCGAGCAGTACTTC. This encodes CASSSPGLAGEQYF.

The J gene is TRBJ1-2, the V gene TRBV10-2; D possibly corresponds to TRBD1 (6 bases). The germline V gene encodes CDR1 WSHSY and CDR2 SAAADI. Between the trimmed V and J ends, which lost 6 bases and 4 bases, there was a span of 15 bases. The CDR3 totals 14 residues. CDR3 sequence: CASSLRQESYGYTF. The CDR3 coding sequence is TGCGCCAGCAGCCTAAGACAGGAAAGCTATGGCTACACCTTC.

V usage is TRBV6-1 and J usage is TRBJ1-2; TRBD1 matches 9 bases. CDR1 MNHNS and CDR2 SASEGT come from the germline V gene. The CDR3 extends over 16 amino acids. The V gene end was trimmed by 2 bases and the J gene end by 3 bases; junction bases not matched to a gene: 7. This CDR3 is CASSETGGARDYGYTF. CDR3 sequence (DNA): TGTGCCAGCAGTGAAACAGGGGGCGCGAGGGACTATGGCTACACCTTC.

A word on this clone: Other DNA sequences in the sample encode the same CDR3. The chain employs TRBV7-2 and TRBJ2-7; D unclear. Germline values: CDR1 SGHTA, CDR2 FQGNSA. The CDR3 is made up of 14 amino acids. V was trimmed by 1 base and J by 2 bases, leaving 9 bases between them. Here the CDR3 DNA reads TGTGCCAGCAGCTTAGGCGGCGGAGCCTACGAGCAGTACTTC. The encoded protein is CASSLGGGAYEQYF.

The chain employs TRBV21-1 and TRBJ2-6; TRBD1 was called by the table and not checked on the DNA. TRBV21-1 is termed a pseudogene. The CDR3 contains 20 residues. CDR3 nucleotides: TGTGCCAGCAGCAAAGGCCCCCATGGGACAGGGAACTCTGGGGCCAACGTCCTGACTTTC. Protein product: CASSKGPHGTGNSGANVLTF.

V gene TRBV6-5 combines with J gene TRBJ2-5; TRBD1 matches at 7 bases. This CDR3 has 15 amino acids. Trimming at V came to 2 bases and at J to 0 bases, leaving 3 bases not matched to a gene. CDR1 and CDR2 (germline): MNHEY, SVGAGI. DNA of the CDR3: TGTGCCAGCAGTTACGGGACAGCGCACCAAGAGACCCAGTACTTC. Protein sequence: CASSYGTAHQETQYF.

J is TRBJ2-2 and V is TRBV6-1; tentative D call: TRBD1 (5 bases). CDR1 is MNHNS, CDR2 SASEGT, per germline. The germline V and J ends were trimmed by 8 bases and 4 bases, with 8 bases remaining between them. The CDR3 has 12 amino acids. Here the CDR3 reads CASDSGTGELFF. In DNA, the CDR3 is TGTGCCAGCGACAGTGGCACCGGGGAGCTGTTTTTT.

The rearrangement uses TRBV6-6 and TRBJ2-3, with TRBD2 identical over 12 bases. This CDR3 is built from 15 residues. Trimming removed 6 bases from V and 4 bases from J; junction bases left unmatched: 5. Germline values: CDR1 MNHNY, CDR2 SVGAGI (reference sequence). The CDR3 DNA sequence: TGTGCCAGCAGACAAGCTAGCGGGGGGGCAGATACGCAGTATTTT. This gives the protein CASRQASGGADTQYF.

The chain links TRBV21-1 to TRBJ2-1; TRBD2 is the table's D call, not checked against the DNA. TRBV21-1 is a documented pseudogene. CDR3 length equals 12 residues. DNA of the CDR3: TGTGCCAGCAGCATCGGGAGGCATGAGCAGTTCTTC. This sequence encodes CASSIGRHEQFF.

The rearrangement joins TRBV2 to TRBJ2-4, with D possibly TRBD2 on 6 matching bases. Germline CDR1 is SNHLY and CDR2 is FYNNEI. Trimming cost V 1 base and J 10 bases, with 20 bases left between them. The CDR3 covers 16 residues. The CDR3 sequence: CASSEEGTYRGYIQYF. CDR3 in DNA: TGTGCCAGCAGTGAAGAGGGGACCTATCGGGGGTATATTCAGTACTTC.

The genes are TRBV25-1 and TRBJ1-2; 7 bases line up with TRBD1. The CDR3 runs to 13 residues. The J segment lost 6 bases and the V segment lost 4 bases, leaving 5 bases of the junction unmatched. CDR1 is MGHDK and CDR2 is SYGVNS in the germline V gene. This CDR3 reads CASSGGRGNGYTF. In nucleotides, the CDR3 is TGTGCCAGCAGTGGGGGCAGGGGGAATGGCTACACCTTC.

This chain connects TRBV9 to TRBJ1-2, with TRBD1 matching over 10 bases. Germline loops: CDR1 SGDLS, CDR2 YYNGEE. J gave up 6 bases and V 4 bases, and 15 bases lay outside the gene matches. This CDR3 comprises 17 residues. The CDR3 nucleotides read TGTGCCAGCAGCACACGGGACAGGGGAATAAAGTTCGATGGCTACACCTTC. Translated, it gives CASSTRDRGIKFDGYTF.

This rearrangement joins TRBV9 to TRBJ2-1; no clear D gene. The CDR3 is 13 amino acids. V dropped 0 bases and J dropped 2 bases, with 3 bases sitting between them. The germline gives CDR1 SGDLS, CDR2 YYNGEE. Written as DNA, the CDR3 is TGTGCCAGCAGCGTAGGGCCCTACAATGAGCAGTTCTTC. It is translated as CASSVGPYNEQFF.

As to this clone: Other DNA sequences in this specimen translate into the identical CDR3. The chain carries TRBV5-6 and TRBJ2-3; D perhaps matches TRBD1 (6 bases). The ends were cut back, 2 bases at V and 3 bases at J, with 7 bases in the middle. CDR1 and CDR2 (germline): SGHDT, YYEEEE. CDR3 size: 13 residues. The CDR3: CASSLQGTDTQYF. The DNA of the CDR3 is TGTGCCAGCAGCTTACAGGGAACAGATACGCAGTATTTT.

V gene TRBV25-1 combines with J gene TRBJ1-2, with TRBD1 matching over 7 bases. The CDR3 contains 13 residues. Germline loops: CDR1 MGHDK, CDR2 SYGVNS. V shed 5 bases, J shed 1 base, and the junction held 1 base outside the gene matches. The CDR3 loop is CASSSGGNYGYTF. In nucleotides, the CDR3 is TGTGCCAGCAGTTCAGGGGGTAACTATGGCTACACCTTC.

V usage is TRBV7-9 and J usage is TRBJ2-7, with TRBD2 identical over 8 bases. The length of the CDR3 is 19 residues. V trimming: 3 bases; J trimming: 3 bases; junction bases outside the gene matches: 19. Germline V lookup: CDR1 SEHNR, CDR2 FQNEAQ (reference sequence). The chain's CDR3 is CASSLGGGLAENLHYEQYF. The DNA of the CDR3 is TGTGCCAGCAGCTTGGGGGGAGGACTAGCTGAAAACTTACACTACGAGCAGTACTTC.

The V call is TRBV11-3, the J call TRBJ1-4; 7 nucleotides agree with TRBD1. CDR1 SGHNT and CDR2 YENEEA come from the germline V gene. The CDR3 has 14 residues. Unmatched junction bases numbered 6, after V lost 4 bases and J lost 7 bases. CDR3 nucleotide sequence: TGTGCCAGCAGCTGGGGGACAGCCCCTGAAAAACTGTTTTTT. Encoded protein: CASSWGTAPEKLFF.

The chain uses TRBV20-1 and TRBJ2-1; D not resolved. The V end was cut by 2 bases, the J end by 8 bases, with 7 bases between. CDR1 is DFQATT, CDR2 SNEGSKA, per germline (reference sequence). This CDR3 comprises 11 residues. The CDR3 reads CSARRSHEQFF. CDR3 nucleotide sequence: TGCAGTGCTAGAAGGAGCCATGAGCAGTTCTTC.

The V and J genes are TRBV6-1 and TRBJ1-3; D gene unclear. The CDR3 sequence is 18 residues long. Germline CDR1 is MNHNS and CDR2 is SASEGT. With 0 bases removed from V and 2 bases from J, the gap between germline ends came to 17 bases. CDR3 sequence (DNA): TGTGCCAGCAGTGAAGCGAGTGTCTACGCGGATACTGGAAACACCATATATTTT. Its protein product is CASSEASVYADTGNTIYF.

V and J are TRBV18 and TRBJ2-5; no clear D gene. The V gene lost 0 bases and the J gene lost 5 bases, with 10 bases spanning the gap. There are 14 residues in the CDR3. Per the germline V gene, CDR1 is KGHSH and CDR2 is LQKENI. CDR3 in DNA: TGTGCCAGCTCACCACCGGGCCTCTTGGAGACCCAGTACTTC. Amino acid sequence: CASSPPGLLETQYF.

The chain joins TRBV27 to TRBJ1-5; D is ambiguous. From germline, CDR1 is MNHEY and CDR2 SMNVEV (reference sequence). The CDR3 is 15 residues long. Trimming removed 5 bases at V and 0 bases at J, with 11 bases between. The CDR3 DNA sequence: TGTGCCAGCAGTCTAAACAGAGATAGCAATCAGCCCCAGCATTTT. Protein sequence: CASSLNRDSNQPQHF.

Concerning this clone: Other DNA sequences in this sample translate to the same CDR3. The chain joins TRBV28 to TRBJ1-2; D is possibly TRBD1 (6 bases). V was cut by 6 bases and J by 4 bases, with 9 bases left in between. The CDR3 has 12 residues. Germline lookup yields CDR1 MDHEN and CDR2 SYDVKM. CDR3 loop: CASSLRGYGYTF. The CDR3, as DNA: TGTGCCAGCAGCCTCAGGGGCTATGGCTACACCTTC.

The V gene is TRBV28, the J gene TRBJ2-2; weak D call: TRBD2 (5 bases). CDR1 is MDHEN and CDR2 is SYDVKM in the germline V gene. Trimming took off 8 bases at V and 6 bases at J, with 19 bases between the two ends. This CDR3 contains 15 residues. CDR3 sequence (DNA): TGTGCCAGCGAGACCAGCGGAGTAATAGCCGGGGAGCTGTTTTTT. Translating it yields CASETSGVIAGELFF.

The chain joins TRBV2 to TRBJ2-3, with no clear D. Germline assignment: CDR1 SNHLY and CDR2 FYNNEI. The V gene lost 5 bases and the J gene lost 1 base, with 16 bases spanning the gap. This CDR3 is 16 amino acids long. The CDR3 bases are TGTGCCAGCAGTCTAATGCCCCTCCGGGGCACAGATACGCAGTATTTT. Protein: CASSLMPLRGTDTQYF.

The rearrangement joins TRBV28 to TRBJ2-7; TRBD1 matches 8 bases. With 8 bases clipped from V and 2 bases from J, the junction kept 5 bases outside the gene matches. The CDR3 contains 13 residues. Germline CDR1 reads MDHEN; CDR2 reads SYDVKM. In DNA, the CDR3 is TGTGCCAGCTGGGAGACAGGGGCCTACGAGCAGTACTTC. It specifies CASWETGAYEQYF.

CDR3: CASSTGREGQETQYF. For the CDR3, the DNA is TGTGCCAGCAGCACAGGACGTGAAGGACAAGAGACCCAGTACTTC. This rearrangement joins TRBV7-3 to TRBJ2-5, with D possibly being TRBD1 (5 bases). This CDR3 has 15 residues. The V gene lost 5 bases and the J gene lost 2 bases, with 15 bases spanning the gap. The germline CDR1 and CDR2 sequences are SGHTA and FQGTGA. The full variable domain, with the rest looked up from reference TRBV7-3 and TRBJ2-5, is GAGVSQTPSNKVTEKGKYVELRCDPISGHTALYWYRQSLGQGPEFLIYFQGTGAADDSGLPNDRFFAVRPEGSVSTLKIQRTERGDSAVYLCASSTGREGQETQYFGPGTRLLVL.

This sequence joins TRBV14 and TRBJ2-5; 7 nucleotides line up with TRBD2. Germline V gene data show CDR1 as SGHDN and CDR2 as FVKESK. Trimming took 1 base from V and 7 from J; bases not matched to a gene: 0. This CDR3 comprises 12 residues. CDR3 loop: CASSQAGGTQYF. In DNA form, the CDR3 reads TGTGCCAGCAGCCAAGCGGGGGGGACCCAGTACTTC.

The chain joins TRBV27 to TRBJ2-7, with TRBD1 as a possible D gene (5 bases). The V end lost 6 bases, the J end lost 2 bases, and 14 bases lay between the germline ends. In germline, CDR1 is MNHEY, CDR2 SMNVEV (reference sequence). The CDR3 contains 14 residues. The CDR3 spells CASSDSGVAYEQYF. For the CDR3, the DNA is TGTGCCAGCAGCGACAGTGGAGTTGCCTACGAGCAGTACTTC.